This record concerns one T cell receptor beta chain sequence. This table comes from immunoSEQ multiplex PCR, and its TCRdb copy is limited to in-frame clones, with some not included. The table lists approximately 61,000 clones, around 89% of them singletons. Germline values: CDR1 LGHNA, CDR2 YSLEER. This CDR3 region has 15 residues. V dropped 0 bases and J dropped 8 bases, with 16 bases sitting between them. The data were taken from a study of OX40 agonist ivuxolimab in advanced cancers. The TCR sequence derives from an adult with an advanced solid tumor such as melanoma, head and neck, liver or kidney cancer. The specimen was CD4+ or CD8+ T cells sorted from blood, collected in a trial of the OX40 agonist ivuxolimab. The chain is built from TRBV4-3 and TRBJ1-2, with D perhaps matching TRBD1 (6 bases). CDR3 in DNA: TGCGCCAGCAGCCAAGATAGGTCGGGGGGCGCGGGCTACACCTTC. This codes for CASSQDRSGGAGYTF.